Listed below are T cell receptor beta chains from one sample, sequenced in a study of blood T cell repertoires in COVID-19. Here immunoSEQ multiplex PCR was the method, and the copy in TCRdb shows in-frame clones only, minus some. The data contain around 260,000 clones, approximately 81% of them singletons. Input material: peripheral blood. The receptors here all came from a man between 60 and 70 years old with acute or convalescent COVID-19. CDR3s include the opening cysteine and the closing phenylalanine or tryptophan. D genes are given only for firm matches. Not all rows give a size; the values are once, few, many and, for expanded clones, a class.

v_gene,j_gene,abundance,d_gene,len,CDR3aa,CDR3nt
TRBV7-9,TRBJ2-7,few,NA,13,CASSPSSSYEQYF,TGTGCCAGCAGCCCCTCTTCCTCCTACGAGCAGTACTTC
TRBV6-1,TRBJ2-7,once,TRBD1,14,CASSQGQGTYEQYF,TGTGCCAGCAGTCAAGGACAGGGGACCTACGAGCAGTACTTC
TRBV6-5,TRBJ1-1,once,TRBD1,13,CACFPTGRPEAFF,TGTGCCTGCTTCCCGACAGGGAGGCCTGAAGCTTTCTTT
TRBV7-2,TRBJ1-1,NA,NA,13,CASSAKRQSGAFF,TGTGCCAGCAGCGCCAAGCGACAGTCTGGAGCTTTCTTT
TRBV2,TRBJ2-5,NA,TRBD1,14,CASSPDRAEETQYF,TGTGCCAGCAGCCCCGACAGGGCAGAAGAGACCCAGTACTTC
TRBV2,TRBJ2-3,NA,TRBD1,16,CASSEALSGGPDTQYF,TGTGCCAGCAGTGAAGCGTTGTCAGGGGGTCCAGATACGCAGTATTTT
TRBV15,TRBJ1-4,once,NA,15,CATSRQDSSYEKLFF,TGTGCCACCAGCAGACAGGACAGCTCTTATGAAAAACTGTTTTTT
TRBV5-1,TRBJ2-1,NA,TRBD1,15,CASSWAGPTGDEQFF,TGCGCCAGCAGCTGGGCGGGCCCCACAGGGGATGAGCAGTTCTTC
TRBV5-1,TRBJ1-1,NA,TRBD1,16,CASSLDPTGVSTEAFF,TGCGCCAGCAGCTTGGACCCTACAGGGGTCTCCACTGAAGCTTTCTTT
TRBV28,TRBJ2-6,NA,NA,16,CASSRAQRAGANVLTF,TGTGCCAGCAGCCGAGCTCAGAGGGCTGGGGCCAACGTCCTGACTTTC
TRBV7-8,TRBJ2-1,few,TRBD2,17,CASSTGQVGLAGWEQFF,TGTGCCAGCAGCACCGGACAGGTCGGACTAGCGGGGTGGGAGCAGTTCTTC
TRBV7-2,TRBJ1-4,NA,TRBD1,14,CASSVTRGHEKLFF,TGTGCCAGCAGCGTAACCAGGGGGCACGAAAAACTGTTTTTT
TRBV5-4,TRBJ2-7,once,TRBD2,15,CASKVAGGPYGEQYF,TGTGCCAGCAAGGTAGCGGGAGGGCCCTACGGCGAGCAGTACTTC
TRBV7-9,TRBJ1-4,NA,TRBD1,14,CASSFGTGGEKLFF,TGTGCCAGCAGCTTCGGGACAGGGGGTGAAAAACTGTTTTTT
TRBV9,TRBJ2-6,NA,NA,14,CASNPGAGANVLTF,TGTGCCAGCAACCCAGGGGCCGGGGCCAACGTCCTGACTTTC
TRBV6-5,TRBJ1-2,NA,TRBD1,15,CASSTGGAGGYGYTF,TGTGCCAGCAGCACAGGGGGCGCAGGGGGCTATGGCTACACCTTC
TRBV4-2,TRBJ2-7,NA,NA,14,CASSQTGGAIEQYF,TGTGCCAGCAGCCAAACAGGGGGGGCTATCGAGCAGTACTTC
TRBV14,TRBJ1-1,NA,TRBD1,13,CASSRQGSTEAFF,TGTGCCAGCAGCCGACAGGGAAGCACTGAAGCTTTCTTT
TRBV4-1,TRBJ2-7,NA,TRBD2,18,CASSQEGGLAGSSYEQYF,TGCGCCAGCAGCCAAGAGGGGGGACTAGCGGGGAGCTCCTACGAGCAGTACTTC
TRBV6-2/TRBV6-3,TRBJ1-5,NA,NA,13,CASSGGLHQPQHF,TGTGCCAGCAGTGGGGGACTGCATCAGCCCCAGCATTTT
TRBV28,TRBJ1-5,NA,TRBD1,14,CASIRDRVNQPQHF,TGTGCCAGCATCCGGGACAGGGTGAATCAGCCCCAGCATTTT
TRBV4-2,TRBJ1-1,once,NA,15,CASSQLNQVNTEAFF,TGTGCCAGCAGCCAACTAAACCAGGTGAACACTGAAGCTTTCTTT
TRBV5-6,TRBJ2-5,few,TRBD2,18,CASSAPYSRLAGWETQYF,TGTGCCAGCAGCGCCCCTTATTCTCGACTAGCGGGTTGGGAGACCCAGTACTTC
TRBV19,TRBJ2-1,NA,NA,11,CASSIGGMQFF,TGTGCCAGTAGTATCGGCGGGATGCAGTTCTTC
TRBV4-1,TRBJ1-3,few,NA,16,CASSQLHLSSGNTIYF,TGCGCCAGCAGCCAGCTCCACTTAAGCTCTGGAAACACCATATATTTT
TRBV27,TRBJ1-1,NA,TRBD1,13,CASSLGTGYEAFF,TGTGCCAGCAGTTTAGGGACAGGGTACGAAGCTTTCTTT
TRBV4-2,TRBJ1-6,NA,NA,16,CASSQDDRTSRVPLHF,TGTGCCAGCAGCCAAGACGACAGGACATCTCGTGTACCCCTCCACTTT
TRBV7-9,TRBJ2-2,NA,NA,14,CASSLDRGPGELFF,TGTGCCAGCAGCTTAGACCGAGGGCCCGGGGAGCTGTTTTTT
TRBV6-2/TRBV6-3,TRBJ1-5,once,TRBD1,15,CASSSGQGAHQPQHF,TGTGCCAGCAGTTCCGGACAGGGGGCCCATCAGCCCCAGCATTTT
TRBV6-2/TRBV6-3,TRBJ2-1,NA,NA,17,CASSYGRVLSSYNEQFF,TGTGCCAGCAGTTATGGGCGGGTCCTAAGCTCCTACAATGAGCAGTTCTTC
TRBV5-1,TRBJ1-2,NA,TRBD1,18,CASRKTGTGRDGDRGYTF,TGCGCCAGCCGAAAAACCGGGACAGGGCGCGATGGTGATCGGGGCTACACCTTC
TRBV28,TRBJ1-2,NA,TRBD1,16,CASSPPRQGVSYGYTF,TGTGCCAGCAGCCCGCCCCGACAGGGCGTCAGCTATGGCTACACCTTC
TRBV23-1,TRBJ2-1,NA,NA,15,CASSFGGGDSNEQFF,TGCGCCAGCAGTTTCGGGGGTGGGGATTCGAATGAGCAGTTCTTC
TRBV29-1,TRBJ2-7,NA,NA,14,CSAQSGELLYEQYF,TGCAGCGCCCAATCGGGGGAGTTGTTATACGAGCAGTACTTC
TRBV11-2,TRBJ2-7,once,TRBD2,12,CASGGTSVKQYF,TGTGCCAGCGGGGGGACTAGCGTCAAGCAGTACTTC
TRBV5-6,TRBJ2-7,NA,TRBD1,14,CASSKTTGWYEQYF,TGTGCCAGCAGCAAAACGACAGGGTGGTACGAGCAGTACTTC
TRBV5-1,TRBJ2-3,NA,NA,15,CASSPRLSRTDTQYF,TGCGCCAGCAGCCCTCGACTGTCGAGAACAGATACGCAGTATTTT
TRBV6-5,TRBJ2-7,once,TRBD1,15,CASIWAGTGGYEQYF,TGTGCCAGCATTTGGGCCGGGACAGGGGGCTACGAGCAGTACTTC
TRBV11-2,TRBJ1-2,few,TRBD1,14,CASTVQGRSYGYTF,TGTGCCAGCACAGTACAGGGGAGAAGCTATGGCTACACCTTC
TRBV7-3,TRBJ2-3,once,TRBD2,15,CASSPGTSGTDTQYF,TGTGCCAGCAGCCCCGGGACTAGCGGCACAGATACGCAGTATTTT